This T cell receptor beta chain was identified in a study of human thymus T cells. Study results and limitations: As related research reported, thymic repertoires overlapped highly among unrelated individuals. Apparent skewing of V and J gene usage characterized both thymic and blood repertoires.

The source of the thymus tissue was resections taken during corrective heart surgery. All donors were healthy Finnish infants who were undergoing corrective surgery to treat congenital heart defects. In the case of this clone: Its antigen is as yet unknown.

This CDR3 has 15 amino acids. In germline, CDR1 is MDHEN, CDR2 SYDVKM. The V and J ends lost 6 bases and 5 bases respectively, with 19 bases between them. Using immunoSEQ multiplex PCR, the repertoire was profiled, and TCRdb retains in-frame clones only, with some absent. The sample has some 120,000 clones; around 94% are singletons. Specimen: thymus tissue. This receptor was identified in a boy in the first two years of life with a congenital heart defect but otherwise immunologically healthy. This chain connects TRBV28 to TRBJ1-1; D call uncertain. The CDR3 coding sequence is TGTGCCAGCAGGTCCCCGGAACCTGGAAAAACTGAAGCTTTCTTT. It specifies CASRSPEPGKTEAFF. Combining the CDR3 with reference TRBV28 and TRBJ1-1 gives the whole variable domain DVKVTQSSRYLVKRTGEKVFLECVQDMDHENMFWYRQDPGLGLRLIYFSYDVKMKEKGDIPEGYSVSREKKERFSLILESASTNQTSMYLCASRSPEPGKTEAFFGQGTRLTVV.